These T cell receptor beta chains were read from a single sample in a study of blood T cell repertoires in COVID-19. Sequencing was performed with immunoSEQ multiplex PCR; in TCRdb, only in-frame clones are kept and a portion is missing. The sample lists a few hundred thousand clones, 88% occurring once. Sequencing was done on a sample of PBMCs or T cells enriched from blood (not recorded which). The receptors stem from a woman in her forties who had recovered from COVID-19. CDR3s leave out the opening cysteine and the closing phenylalanine or tryptophan. The D gene is left open where the match is weak.

len	v_gene	j_gene	d_gene	CDR3aa
11	TRBV2	TRBJ1-2	-	AGGDGAGFGYT
12	TRBV6-5	TRBJ2-7	TRBD1	ASSRRDRGHEQY
16	TRBV2	TRBJ2-7	TRBD1	ASRQTGGLTVSSYEQY
13	TRBV5-4	TRBJ1-1	TRBD1	ASSGGTAGATEAF
12	TRBV19	TRBJ1-5	-	ASRTRQDNQPQH
13	TRBV7-9	TRBJ2-7	TRBD1	ASSHRDRAAYEQY
14	TRBV10-1	TRBJ2-2	TRBD2	ASSEWLAGPTGELF
10	TRBV7-9	TRBJ1-2	-	ASSSEDYGYT
9	TRBV20-1	TRBJ2-3	-	SLVRGDTQY
12	TRBV5-4	TRBJ2-3	-	ASGVADRTDTQY
11	TRBV5-4	TRBJ2-7	-	ASSLSPAPGQY
12	TRBV7-9	TRBJ1-2	-	ASSRPRLNYGYT
16	TRBV19	TRBJ2-1	TRBD2	ASSSPGTSGSSYNEQF
13	TRBV19	TRBJ1-1	-	ASTGTKLGGTEAF
10	TRBV7-9	TRBJ2-7	-	AREELSYEQY
13	TRBV14	TRBJ1-4	TRBD1	ASSQVDRVYEKLF
13	TRBV6-5	TRBJ2-6	-	ASRGVEAGANVLT
13	TRBV19	TRBJ2-1	TRBD1	ASSGSERQGNEQF
12	TRBV18	TRBJ2-5	-	ASSPPSQKETQY
12	TRBV7-6	TRBJ1-5	-	ASSSERLGQPQH
12	TRBV19	TRBJ1-3	-	ASSNGVPGNTIY
12	TRBV7-8	TRBJ1-1	-	ASSYRSHDTEAF
13	TRBV5-1	TRBJ1-4	-	ASSWRTAKGEKLS
11	TRBV7-9	TRBJ2-7	TRBD2	ASSLTQGLAAY
13	TRBV4-2	TRBJ1-5	-	ASSQDAQGYQPQH
11	TRBV4-3	TRBJ1-3	-	ASSQDVQNTIY
18	TRBV10-1	TRBJ2-1	TRBD2	ASSEKPEVMGLAGFNEQF
14	TRBV3-1/TRBV3-2	TRBJ2-1	TRBD2	ASSHTIAGGLDEQF
13	TRBV30	TRBJ2-3	TRBD2	AWSRLAGATDTQY
18	TRBV11-3	TRBJ2-5	TRBD2	ASSLDPYRGLAGVEETQY